The 25 T cell receptor beta chains below were found in one sample sequenced in a study of shared clonotypes between healthy human individuals. This table comes from immunoSEQ multiplex PCR, and its TCRdb copy is limited to in-frame clones, with some not included. The profile shows 630,000 or so clones, roughly 98% of them singletons. CD8 cells classed as naive were CD45RO-negative and positively selected for CCR7, excluding terminally differentiated effector memory CD45RA+ cells. The sample comprised naive CD8+ T cells sorted from blood. The receptors were sampled from a man in his thirties or forties in good health.

The chain combines TRBV4-1 with TRBJ2-1; D unclear. Trimming removed 4 bases from V and 8 bases from J, with 12 bases in between. Germline V CDR1 and CDR2: MGHRA, YSYEKL. The CDR3 runs 13 residues. In DNA, the CDR3 is TGCGCCAGCAGCCCTGTTTTGGAGTATGAGCAGTTCTTC. Translated, it gives CASSPVLEYEQFF.

CDR3 coding DNA: TGTGCCAGCAGCTATTTCGACAGTACACTCAATGAGCAGTTCTTC. This gives the protein CASSYFDSTLNEQFF. This chain uses TRBV7-2 with TRBJ2-1, with a tentative D call TRBD1 (5 bases). Trimming left V 4 bases short and J 6 bases short, with 16 bases between. The CDR3 has 15 residues. Germline values: CDR1 SGHTA, CDR2 FQGNSA.

This clone was detected only once. Here the CDR3 reads CASSQFNEKLFF. CDR3 bases: TGTGCCAGCAGCCAATTCAATGAAAAACTGTTTTTT. The chain employs TRBV7-8 and TRBJ1-4, with D hard to call. CDR1 is SGHVS and CDR2 is FQNEAQ in the germline V gene. Trimming shortened V by 5 bases and J by 5 bases, and 6 bases separated the two germline ends. The CDR3 consists of 12 residues.

The chain employs TRBV7-2 and TRBJ2-1; D is undetermined. V was cut by 5 bases and J by 2 bases, with 16 bases left in between. This CDR3 is 16 amino acids long. Germline V gives CDR1 SGHTA, CDR2 FQGNSA. This CDR3 is CASSLSSGLAYNEQFF. CDR3 DNA sequence: TGTGCCAGCAGCCTATCTTCCGGCCTCGCCTACAATGAGCAGTTCTTC. The full variable domain, its missing parts supplied by reference TRBV7-2 and TRBJ2-1, is GAGVSQSPSNKVTEKGKDVELRCDPISGHTALYWYRQSLGQGLEFLIYFQGNSAPDKSGLPSDRFSAERTGGSVSTLTIQRTQQEDSAVYLCASSLSSGLAYNEQFFGPGTRLTVL.

This sequence joins TRBV4-1 and TRBJ2-3; D gene unclear. Germline CDR1 and CDR2: MGHRA and YSYEKL. Trimming took off 0 bases at V and 3 bases at J, with 13 bases between the two ends. This CDR3 is built from 16 residues. The chain's CDR3 is CASSQEALDVTDTQYF. In nucleotides, the CDR3 is TGCGCCAGCAGCCAAGAGGCCCTGGACGTGACAGATACGCAGTATTTT.

The rearrangement links TRBV7-9 to TRBJ1-2; a weak D match, TRBD1 (6 bases). Looked up from germline, CDR1 is SEHNR and CDR2 is FQNEAQ (reference sequence). CDR3 size: 13 residues. V lost 5 bases, J lost 6 bases, and 13 bases lay in between. CDR3 nucleotide sequence: TGTGCCAGCAGCCCTTGGACAGTAGATGGCTACACCTTC. Protein: CASSPWTVDGYTF.

The chain recombines TRBV9 with TRBJ2-1; possible D gene TRBD1, 6 bases. The CDR3 covers 15 residues. The ends were cut back, 5 bases at V and 3 bases at J, with 15 bases in the middle. The germline V gene has CDR1 SGDLS and CDR2 YYNGEE. Here the CDR3 reads CASSMQGTNYNEQFF. The CDR3 nucleotides read TGTGCCAGCAGTATGCAGGGGACGAACTACAATGAGCAGTTCTTC.

The chain uses TRBV19 and TRBJ1-5; perhaps TRBD1 as D (6 bases). This CDR3 contains 19 residues. CDR1 LNHDA and CDR2 SQIVND come from the germline V gene (reference sequence). Deletions cut 3 bases from V and 0 bases from J, with 21 bases between. The CDR3 DNA sequence: TGTGCCAGTAGTATCCGCCGGGGCAGGGGCTACTATAGCAATCAGCCCCAGCATTTT. Encoded protein: CASSIRRGRGYYSNQPQHF.

The rearrangement joins TRBV9 to TRBJ2-1, with TRBD2 identical over 12 bases. After removal of 3 bases from V and 7 bases from J, the junction contained 5 bases not matched to a gene. The germline gives CDR1 SGDLS, CDR2 YYNGEE. CDR3 size: 15 residues. The DNA for the CDR3 is TGTGCCAGCAGCGCTAGCGGGAGGGCAATTAATGAGCAGTTCTTC. Translating gives CASSASGRAINEQFF.

J is TRBJ2-1 and V is TRBV5-4, with no clear D. This CDR3 comprises 12 residues. Trimming pared 0 bases from V and 8 bases from J, leaving 6 bases between. Per the germline V gene, CDR1 is SGHNT and CDR2 is YYREEE (reference sequence). The CDR3 loop is CASSLDGYEQFF. The CDR3 nucleotides are TGTGCCAGCAGCTTGGATGGGTATGAGCAGTTCTTC.

This chain uses TRBV7-6 with TRBJ2-7; possibly TRBD1 for D (6 bases). CDR1 is SGHVS and CDR2 is FNYEAQ in the germline V gene. The CDR3 extends over 16 amino acids. V dropped 5 bases and J dropped 0 bases, with 17 bases sitting between them. The CDR3 here is CASSPLLTGSSYEQYF. The CDR3 DNA reads as TGTGCCAGCAGCCCGCTACTAACAGGGAGCTCCTACGAGCAGTACTTC. The whole variable domain, filled in from reference TRBV7-6 and TRBJ2-7, reads GAGVSQSPRYKVTKRGQDVALRCDPISGHVSLYWYRQALGQGPEFLTYFNYEAQQDKSGLPNDRFSAERPEGSISTLTIQRTEQRDSAMYRCASSPLLTGSSYEQYFGPGTRLTVT.

This clone was recorded once. The genes are TRBV7-2 and TRBJ1-4; the D gene is possibly TRBD1 (5 bases). Trimming pared 4 bases from V and 4 bases from J, leaving 16 bases between. Germline V gene lookup returns CDR1 SGHTA and CDR2 FQGNSA. This CDR3 has 16 residues. CDR3 region: CASSWGTAPRNEKLFF. CDR3 bases: TGTGCCAGCAGCTGGGGGACGGCGCCCCGTAATGAAAAACTGTTTTTT.

This chain uses TRBV7-9 with TRBJ2-7; 12 nucleotides agree with TRBD1. This CDR3 spans 15 amino acids. CDR1 and CDR2 (germline): SEHNR, FQNEAQ (reference sequence). Germline trimming cut 5 bases from V and 4 bases from J; bases unmatched to any gene: 6. CDR3 sequence: CASSPGTGGVYEQYF. CDR3 sequence (DNA): TGTGCCAGCAGCCCAGGGACAGGGGGCGTTTACGAGCAGTACTTC.

Here the CDR3 reads CASSLLRERRSNYGYTF. The CDR3 nucleotides are TGTGCCAGCAGCCTCCTTAGAGAGAGGAGATCGAACTATGGCTACACCTTC. This chain uses TRBV11-2 with TRBJ1-2; no clear D. Trimming removed 5 bases at V and 2 bases at J, with 21 bases between. Germline V gene data show CDR1 as SGHAT and CDR2 as FQNNGV. The CDR3 totals 17 residues.

This chain connects TRBV7-9 to TRBJ1-3; a possible D gene is TRBD1 (5 bases). The V gene's germline CDR1 is SEHNR and CDR2 FQNEAQ (reference sequence). Trimming removed 11 bases at V and 3 bases at J, with 14 bases between. The CDR3 length is 13 residues. The CDR3 DNA reads TGTGCCGCCCGCGGGGCACTTGGAAACACCATATATTTT. It encodes CAARGALGNTIYF.

V gene TRBV27 combines with J gene TRBJ2-7; D is unclear. Looked up from germline, CDR1 is MNHEY and CDR2 is SMNVEV (reference sequence). V was pared by 2 bases and J by 4 bases, with 12 bases between. The CDR3 consists of 14 residues. The CDR3 DNA follows: TGTGCCAGCAGTTTAGGTGTGATCGGGTACGAGCAGTACTTC. Its translation is CASSLGVIGYEQYF.

V gene TRBV6-1 combines with J gene TRBJ1-5, with D unresolved. The CDR3 sequence is 13 residues long. Germline values: CDR1 MNHNS, CDR2 SASEGT. Trimming took 8 bases from V and 2 from J, leaving 10 bases between them. The CDR3 DNA reads as TGTGCCAGCGGAACCACAGGCAATCAGCCCCAGCATTTT. Translation: CASGTTGNQPQHF.

As to this clone: Sequence at one end of the junction differs from germline and may be a read error. The chain recombines TRBV7-7 with TRBJ2-7, with D perhaps TRBD2 (6 bases). CDR1 is SSHAT, CDR2 FNYEAQ, per germline (reference sequence). The CDR3 has 14 amino acids. CDR3 residues: CASSFRAAGYEQYF. The CDR3, as DNA: TGTGCTAGCAGCTTTAGGGCTGCGGGATACGAGCAGTACTTC. The whole variable domain, remainder taken from reference TRBV7-7 and TRBJ2-7, is GAGVSQSPRYKVTKRGQDVTLRCDPISSHATLYWYQQALGQGPEFLTYFNYEAQPDKSGLPSDRFSAERPEGSISTLTIQRTEQRDSAMYRCASSFRAAGYEQYFGPGTRLTVT.

This chain joins TRBV9 and TRBJ2-7, with D unresolved. Germline V gives CDR1 SGDLS, CDR2 YYNGEE. Trimming took 0 bases from V and 6 from J, leaving 13 bases between them. This CDR3 contains 14 residues. Written as DNA, the CDR3 is TGTGCCAGCAGCGTAGGAGGTCGTATGCCCGAGCAGTACTTC. Translation: CASSVGGRMPEQYF.

The rearrangement joins TRBV30 to TRBJ2-7; the D gene could be TRBD1 or TRBD2 (5 bases each). Trimming removed 8 bases from V and 6 bases from J, with 14 bases in between. CDR1 and CDR2 (germline): GTSNPN, SVGIG (reference sequence). This CDR3 spans 11 amino acids. Here the CDR3 reads CAGDLGREQYF. In DNA, the CDR3 is TGTGCCGGGGACCTAGGGCGCGAGCAGTACTTC.

This clone was detected only once. This sequence joins TRBV5-5 and TRBJ2-5, with a possible D match to TRBD2 (6 bases). Germline values: CDR1 SGHKS, CDR2 YYEKEE (reference sequence). Trimming left V 1 base short and J 4 bases short, with 14 bases between. This CDR3 has 15 residues. The CDR3 sequence: CASSLSGGVSETQYF. CDR3 in DNA: TGTGCCAGCAGCTTGAGTGGAGGGGTTTCAGAGACCCAGTACTTC.

The chain couples TRBV7-3 to TRBJ2-5; D is uncertain. The CDR3 runs to 10 residues. Trimming removed 11 bases from V and 7 bases from J, with 11 bases in between. Germline values: CDR1 SGHTA, CDR2 FQGTGA. DNA for the CDR3: TGTGCCGCATTGAATCCGACCCAGTACTTC. Encoded protein: CAALNPTQYF.

The chain joins TRBV5-6 to TRBJ2-7, with a tentative D call TRBD2 (6 bases). The germline V gene has CDR1 SGHDT and CDR2 YYEEEE. Trimming stripped 1 base from V and 3 bases from J, with 8 bases between. CDR3 size: 13 residues. CDR3 coding DNA: TGTGCCAGCAGCTTGCGGGAGAGCTACGAGCAGTACTTC. Its protein is CASSLRESYEQYF.

The genes are TRBV28 and TRBJ2-5; TRBD2 agrees at 12 bases. The V gene end was trimmed by 7 bases and the J gene end by 4 bases; junction bases not matched to a gene: 7. The CDR3 is made up of 15 amino acids. The V gene's germline CDR1 is MDHEN and CDR2 SYDVKM. Here the CDR3 DNA reads TGTGCCAGCACCCCGCTAGCGGGAGGGTTAGAGACCCAGTACTTC. This sequence encodes CASTPLAGGLETQYF.

The chain couples TRBV29-1 to TRBJ2-1; tentative D call: TRBD2 (6 bases). CDR1 and CDR2 (germline): SQVTM, ANQGSEA. The CDR3 runs 14 residues. Trimming took 4 bases from V and 0 from J, leaving 10 bases between them. CDR3 bases: TGCAGCGTTGCGGGGGTGGGCTCCTACAATGAGCAGTTCTTC. Translated: CSVAGVGSYNEQFF.